Following are 32 T cell receptor beta chains from one sample sequenced in a study of tumor-infiltrating lymphocytes in primary liver carcinoma. TCR beta cDNA was reverse-transcribed from 500 to 550 ng of total RNA. The reaction used a constant-region primer and ProtoScript II reverse transcriptase. For TCR beta, libraries were produced by three nested multiplex PCR rounds using slightly modified ARM-PCR. The study ran its first two PCR rounds for roughly 11 cycles each, using TRBV1-TRBV30 forward primers and a C-beta reverse primer. TCRdb independently ran MiXCR on the multiplex PCR reads; one entry per CDR3 protein. The table includes around 70,000 distinct CDR3 sequences, approximately 70% detected once. It was from roughly 20-30 mg of unsorted bulk tissue that RNA and DNA were co-extracted. Sequencing was carried out using liver tumor tissue from sampling region 4. Subset reported: tumor region T4, right-lateral pole. The receptor set was obtained from a man aged 40-49 years with primary liver carcinoma and hepatitis B virus infection.

This clonotype has just a few counts. Just one base apart from a much larger clone, this may be a read error. The CDR3 DNA reads TGCAGCATTCGAACCCTAGCGGGAGGGCTAGATACGCAGTATTTT. It translates to CSIRTLAGGLDTQYF. V is TRBV29-1 and J is TRBJ2-3; 12 nucleotides line up with TRBD2. V lost 8 bases, J lost 5 bases, and 11 bases stayed unmatched. Per germline, CDR1 SQVTM and CDR2 ANQGSEA. This CDR3 contains 15 residues.

This clonotype has only one observation. A much larger clone differs from this one at a single base, so this may be a read error. The chain joins TRBV10-2 to TRBJ1-5, with D tentatively TRBD1 (5 bases). This CDR3 spans 16 amino acids. Germline CDR1 is WSHSY and CDR2 is SAAADI. CDR3 sequence (DNA): TGCGCCAGCAGTTCCACAGGCAGCTGGGGCAATCAGCACCAGCATTTT. This gives the protein CASSSTGSWGNQHQHF.

With respect to this clonotype: Mismatch with germline at one junction end may stem from a read error. This chain links TRBV11-2 with TRBJ2-5; 8 bases map to TRBD2. Looked up from germline, CDR1 is SGHAT and CDR2 is FQNNGV. The CDR3 spans 16 residues. The CDR3 DNA reads TGTTCCAGCAGCTTAGTCCCAGCTAGCGGGCATGAGACCCAGTACTTC. It encodes CSSSLVPASGHETQYF. The full variable domain, completed using reference TRBV11-2 and TRBJ2-5, is EAGVAQSPRYKIIEKRQSVAFWCNPISGHATLYWYQQILGQGPKLLIQFQNNGVVDDSQLPKDRFSAERLKGVDSTLKIQPAKLEDSAVYLCSSSLVPASGHETQYFGPGTRLLVL.

This clonotype was seen a single time. The germline gene is not matched at one end of the junction; a read error may be the cause. This chain connects TRBV6-5 to TRBJ1-2; tentative D call: TRBD1 (5 bases). The CDR3 covers 15 residues. CDR1 is MNHEY and CDR2 is SVGAGI in the germline V gene. The CDR3 sequence is CASSYSRPKGNGHTF. CDR3 coding DNA: TGTGCCAGCAGTTACTCGAGACCCAAGGGGAATGGCCACACCTTC.

A word on this clonotype: A junction boundary mismatches the germline segment, possibly from a read error. The V gene is TRBV7-8, the J gene TRBJ1-2, with D unclear. There are 16 residues in the CDR3. Germline CDR1 SGHVS, CDR2 FQNEAQ. The CDR3 DNA follows: TGTACCAGCAGCTTAAGGCCAGAGAATACTAACTATGGCTACACCTTC. Amino acids: CTSSLRPENTNYGYTF.

The rearrangement joins TRBV28 to TRBJ2-1; perhaps TRBD2 as D (6 bases). The CDR3 runs 14 residues. Germline assignment: CDR1 MDHEN and CDR2 SYDVKM. Trimming shortened V by 3 bases and J by 8 bases, and 14 bases separated the two germline ends. The CDR3 loop reads CASSFQPGSYEQFF. The CDR3 nucleotides are TGTGCCAGCAGTTTTCAACCCGGGAGCTATGAGCAGTTCTTC. Drawing the rest from reference TRBV28 and TRBJ2-1, the complete variable domain is DVKVTQSSRYLVKRTGEKVFLECVQDMDHENMFWYRQDPGLGLRLIYFSYDVKMKEKGDIPEGYSVSREKKERFSLILESASTNQTSMYLCASSFQPGSYEQFFGPGTRLTVL.

This clonotype was seen once. Relative to the germline gene, one junction end is altered; a read error may explain this. This chain uses TRBV7-8 with TRBJ2-7, with D possibly being TRBD2 (7 bases). The CDR3 is made up of 13 amino acids. CDR1 and CDR2 from the germline V gene are SGHVS and FQNEAQ. The CDR3 loop is CVSTFGPGGEQYF. The CDR3 bases are TGTGTCAGCACCTTCGGACCGGGGGGCGAGCAATACTTC.

This clonotype was counted between two and nine times. The genes are TRBV28 and TRBJ1-1; the D is unclear. CDR3 length equals 12 residues. V shed 4 bases and J shed 13 bases, with 16 bases lying between them. From germline, CDR1 is MDHEN and CDR2 SYDVKM. The CDR3 reads CASSSHDTLGFF. The CDR3 bases are TGTGCCAGCAGTTCTCATGACACGCTAGGTTTCTTT.

As regards this clonotype: A read error may produce the germline difference seen at one junction end. The chain uses TRBV6-1 and TRBJ2-1; weak D call: TRBD1 (7 bases). Looked up from germline, CDR1 is MNHNS and CDR2 is SASEGT. This CDR3 region has 14 residues. The CDR3 DNA follows: TGTGCCAGTAGTGGAGGGACAGCTAGCAATGAGCAGTTCTTC. Its protein product is CASSGGTASNEQFF.

This clonotype came up a few times. Germline is not matched at one junction end, which may reflect a read error. V gene TRBV9 combines with J gene TRBJ1-1, with unresolved D. CDR3 size: 15 residues. The germline CDR1 and CDR2 sequences are SGDLS and YYNGEE. Here the CDR3 reads CVSSPPDGANTEAFF. The CDR3, as DNA: TGTGTCAGCAGCCCCCCCGACGGAGCGAACACTGAAGCTTTCTTT.

This clonotype was detected many times. CDR3 sequence: CASSPSTAAGELFF. The CDR3 DNA reads TGCGCCAGCAGCCCCTCCACCGCGGCCGGGGAGCTGTTTTTT. The chain uses TRBV4-1 and TRBJ2-2; no firm D call. V was pared by 4 bases and J by 6 bases, with 12 bases between. The CDR3 is 14 amino acids. The germline V gene encodes CDR1 MGHRA and CDR2 YSYEKL.

About this clonotype: The CDR3 carries no conserved terminal phenylalanine or tryptophan, so it likely arises from a read error. Because the CDR3's place on the DNA is in doubt, the DNA is left out and the CDR3 is given as listed by TCRdb. The rearrangement uses TRBV11-2 and TRBJ1-6; the table names TRBD1, a call not compared with the DNA. The germline gives CDR1 SGHAT, CDR2 FQNNGV. 14 amino acids form the CDR3, both terminal residues included. CDR3 sequence: CASSLQGTNSPPHI.

The table lists this clonotype with many counts. CDR3 nucleotide sequence: TGTGCCATCAGCGCAAATCCGGACAGGAACTATGGCTACACCTTC. Translated, it gives CAISANPDRNYGYTF. J is TRBJ1-2 and V is TRBV10-3; 7 nucleotides agree with TRBD1. Germline lookup yields CDR1 ENHRY and CDR2 SYGVKD. V lost 6 bases to trimming and J lost 2 bases; unmatched junction nucleotides: 9. The CDR3 is made up of 15 amino acids.

V gene TRBV29-1 combines with J gene TRBJ1-1; TRBD1 is a possible D gene (5 bases). CDR1 is SQVTM, CDR2 ANQGSEA, per germline. This CDR3 spans 17 amino acids. The CDR3 DNA reads as TGCAGGAGAACCAGCAGCGCATCAGGGACCTTAAACACTGAAGCTTTCTTT. Translated: CRRTSSASGTLNTEAFF.

The rearrangement links TRBV6-5 to TRBJ2-3; 7 nucleotides line up with TRBD2. This CDR3 region has 16 residues. V lost 6 bases to trimming and J lost 5 bases; unmatched junction nucleotides: 14. CDR1 is MNHEY, CDR2 SVGAGI, per germline. CDR3 in amino acids: CASSSSWTSGLDTQYF. The CDR3 DNA is TGTGCCAGCAGCTCTTCGTGGACTAGTGGACTAGATACGCAGTATTTT.

This clonotype was observed a handful of times. V and J are TRBV16 and TRBJ2-3, with D possibly TRBD1 on 5 matching bases. There are 13 residues in the CDR3. Germline V gene lookup returns CDR1 KGHSY and CDR2 FQNENV. The V gene lost 4 bases and the J gene lost 8 bases, with 13 bases spanning the gap. The CDR3 bases are TGTGCCAGCAGCCCATGGTCAGACAGTACGCAGTATTTT. Amino acids: CASSPWSDSTQYF.

This clonotype showed up many times. The CDR3 sequence: CASSRTGRTEAFF. Here the CDR3 DNA reads TGTGCCAGCAGTCGGACGGGGAGGACTGAAGCTTTCTTT. V usage is TRBV6-6 and J usage is TRBJ1-1; D ambiguous. The CDR3 is 13 amino acids. Germline CDR1 MNHNY, CDR2 SVGAGI (reference sequence). Trimming removed 5 bases from V and 5 bases from J, with 12 bases in between.

In the case of this clonotype: One end of the junction fails to match germline, which may point to a read error. This chain uses TRBV11-2 with TRBJ2-1, with D possibly matching TRBD2 (6 bases). Germline V gene sequence: CDR1 SGHAT, CDR2 FQNNGV. The length of the CDR3 is 16 residues. The CDR3 nucleotides read TGTGCCAGCAGCTACTCTTCGACTAGTAGGAGGGGAGGCGGGTCCTTC. It codes for CASSYSSTSRRGGGSF.

For this clonotype: An end of the junction does not agree with germline; a read error may underlie this. The chain recombines TRBV7-9 with TRBJ2-2, with 7 bases aligning to TRBD2. Germline CDR1 and CDR2: SEHNR and FQNEAQ (reference sequence). The CDR3 sequence is 12 residues long. The CDR3 nucleotides are TGTGCCGGCAGCTTTAACAGCGGGGAGGTGTTTTTT. It specifies CAGSFNSGEVFF. The whole variable domain, remainder taken from reference TRBV7-9 and TRBJ2-2, is DTGVSQNPRHKITKRGQNVTFRCDPISEHNRLYWYRQTLGQGPEFLTYFQNEAQLEKSRLLSDRFSAERPKGSFSTLEIQRTEQGDSAMYLCAGSFNSGEVFFGEGSRLTVL.

This clonotype showed up many times. The CDR3 region is CSVGLARYNEQFF. Here the CDR3 DNA reads TGCAGCGTTGGGCTAGCGAGGTACAATGAGCAGTTCTTC. The chain has TRBV29-1 and TRBJ2-1; TRBD2 might be the D (6 bases). The CDR3 covers 13 residues. Germline V lookup: CDR1 SQVTM, CDR2 ANQGSEA. Trimming removed 4 bases at V and 4 bases at J, with 11 bases between.

Regarding this clonotype: The final CDR3 position lacks the conserved phenylalanine or tryptophan, pointing to a likely read error. V gene TRBV11-2 combines with J gene TRBJ2-2; D is tentatively TRBD1 or TRBD2 (5 bases each). From germline, CDR1 is SGHAT and CDR2 FQNNGV. This CDR3 contains 15 residues. For the CDR3, the DNA is TGTGCCAGCGGCTTAGTCGGACGGGGCGCCGGGGAGCTGTTTTAT. It encodes CASGLVGRGAGELFY.

The chain uses TRBV4-1 and TRBJ2-3; the D gene is possibly TRBD1 (6 bases). Germline V gives CDR1 MGHRA, CDR2 YSYEKL. The V gene lost 1 base and the J gene lost 1 base, with 15 bases spanning the gap. This CDR3 has 17 residues. CDR3 in DNA: TGCGCCAGCAGCCAAGTCTATGGGACATGCGGCACAGATACGCAGTATTTT. This gives the protein CASSQVYGTCGTDTQYF.

Points on this clonotype: This CDR3 fails to terminate in the conserved phenylalanine or tryptophan, so it likely reflects a read error. The chain carries TRBV28 and TRBJ2-2; the D call may be TRBD1 or TRBD2 (5 bases each). The CDR3 totals 17 residues. Trimming took 7 bases from V and 5 from J, leaving 23 bases between them. Germline CDR1 MDHEN, CDR2 SYDVKM. The CDR3 loop reads CASTVYGGGFGTGELFS. DNA for the CDR3: TGTGCCAGCACCGTATATGGTGGGGGTTTTGGGACCGGGGAGCTGTTTTCT.

A remark on this clonotype: The junction departs from germline at one end; a sequencing error may be responsible. The chain combines TRBV28 with TRBJ2-7; 9 bases match TRBD1. Germline V gene sequence: CDR1 MDHEN, CDR2 SYDVKM. The CDR3 is made up of 15 amino acids. CDR3 nucleotides: TGTGCCAGCAGTACTAACCGGGACAGGGCCTACGATCAGTACTTC. It codes for CASSTNRDRAYDQYF.

In the case of this clonotype: It may be a read error: a sequence one base away is much more abundant. This chain connects TRBV5-1 to TRBJ2-1; TRBD1 is a possible D gene (5 bases). The CDR3 has 15 residues. The V gene's germline CDR1 is SGHRS and CDR2 YFSETQ. The DNA for the CDR3 is TGCGCCAGCAGCTTGGATACAGGCGCCTACAATGAGCATTTCTTC. This encodes CASSLDTGAYNEHFF.

This clonotype came up many times. The J gene is TRBJ2-3, the V gene TRBV6-4; 10 positions agree with TRBD2. The CDR3 runs 16 residues. Germline lookup yields CDR1 MRHNA and CDR2 SNTAGT. V lost 3 bases to trimming and J lost 1 base; unmatched junction nucleotides: 4. CDR3 loop: CASSESSGRGTDTQYF. The DNA of the CDR3 is TGTGCCAGCAGTGAATCTAGCGGGAGAGGCACAGATACGCAGTATTTT.

With regard to this clonotype: Sequence at one end of the junction differs from germline and may be a read error. This sequence joins TRBV6-5 and TRBJ2-7; TRBD2 matches 12 bases. Germline assignment: CDR1 MNHEY and CDR2 SVGAGI. The CDR3 is made up of 19 amino acids. This chain's CDR3 is CDSSSAGLAGVQGSYEQYF. The CDR3 DNA reads as TGTGACAGCAGTTCTGCGGGACTAGCGGGTGTTCAGGGCTCCTACGAACAGTACTTC.

This clonotype was counted a few times. A much larger clone differs from this one at a single base, so this may be a read error. The rearrangement links TRBV6-2 or TRBV6-3 to TRBJ2-7; TRBD1 aligns across 8 bases. The CDR3 has 12 amino acids. Per germline, CDR1 MNHEY and CDR2 SVGEGT. V was pared by 11 bases and J by 3 bases, with 6 bases of the junction left unmatched. The CDR3: CACKDRGYEQYF. The CDR3 DNA reads TGTGCCTGCAAAGACAGGGGCTACGAGCAGTACTTC.

A word on this clonotype: At one boundary the junction diverges from the germline segment, which might be a read error. The V gene is TRBV6-6, the J gene TRBJ2-7; a possible D gene is TRBD1 (5 bases). The germline V gene has CDR1 MNHNY and CDR2 SVGAGI (reference sequence). CDR3 length: 15 residues. CDR3 protein: CASSYSIGVYDEQYF. For the CDR3, the DNA is TGTGCCAGCAGTTACTCGATAGGGGTCTATGACGAGCAGTACTTT.

About this clonotype itself: A read error may produce the germline difference seen at one junction end. This rearrangement joins TRBV12-3 or TRBV12-4 to TRBJ2-7; TRBD2 might be the D (6 bases). This CDR3 is built from 15 residues. CDR3 nucleotides: TGTGCCAGCGCCTTAGACCTTGGGGGGACCTACGTGCAGTACTTC. This codes for CASALDLGGTYVQYF.

About this clonotype itself: A read error may account for a junction end that differs from germline. The rearrangement joins TRBV6-2 or TRBV6-3 to TRBJ1-2; D ambiguous. Germline loops: CDR1 MNHEY, CDR2 SVGEGT. The CDR3 extends over 13 amino acids. In DNA, the CDR3 is TGTGCCAGCAGTTACGACGGTAACTATGACTACACTTTC. Translation: CASSYDGNYDYTF.

This clonotype was detected only a few times. The junction departs from germline at one end; a sequencing error may be responsible. The chain is built from TRBV11-2 and TRBJ2-1; 12 bases are shared with TRBD2. This CDR3 is 16 amino acids long. The germline V gene encodes CDR1 SGHAT and CDR2 FQNNGV. Written as DNA, the CDR3 is TGTGCCAGCAGCTCTCGACTAGCGGGAGATTTCAATGAGCAGCTCTTT. Protein sequence: CASSSRLAGDFNEQLF. Based on the CDR3 plus reference TRBV11-2 and TRBJ2-1, the full variable domain is EAGVAQSPRYKIIEKRQSVAFWCNPISGHATLYWYQQILGQGPKLLIQFQNNGVVDDSQLPKDRFSAERLKGVDSTLKIQPAKLEDSAVYLCASSSRLAGDFNEQLFGPGTRLTVL.